Listed below are T cell receptor beta chains from one sample, sequenced in a study of shared clonotypes between healthy human individuals. Generated by immunoSEQ multiplex PCR, the TCRdb table keeps only in-frame clones and is missing some. Here the sample spans about 2 million clones, about 95% being singletons. The sample taken for sequencing was naive CD8+ T cells sorted from blood. Receptors were obtained from a man younger than 35 in good health. Each CDR3 is given with its conserved first and last residue. Fields, in order: CDR3 protein, CDR3 DNA, J gene, D gene, clone size, V gene. D genes are given only for firm matches. Expanded clones get a size class; other rows say once, few or many, or leave the size out.

CDR3 protein: CASSQSPGGLLFF
CDR3 DNA: TGTGCCAGCAGCCAAAGTCCAGGGGGCCTGCTGTTTTTT
J gene: TRBJ2-2
D gene: TRBD1
clone size: .
V gene: TRBV14

CDR3 protein: CASSVDRDRTYEQYF
CDR3 DNA: TGTGCCAGCAGCGTCGACCGGGACAGGACCTACGAGCAGTACTTC
J gene: TRBJ2-7
D gene: TRBD1
clone size: .
V gene: TRBV9

CDR3 protein: CASSHRIGGEETQYF
CDR3 DNA: TGTGCCAGCAGCCATCGGATTGGGGGGGAAGAGACCCAGTACTTC
J gene: TRBJ2-5
D gene: TRBD2
clone size: .
V gene: TRBV7-9

CDR3 protein: CASSVSGTGRNEQYF
CDR3 DNA: TGTGCCAGCAGCGTTTCCGGGACAGGGCGGAACGAGCAGTACTTC
J gene: TRBJ2-7
D gene: TRBD1
clone size: .
V gene: TRBV9

CDR3 protein: CASSPTGAGETQYF
CDR3 DNA: TGTGCCAGCAGCCCGACAGGGGCCGGAGAGACCCAGTACTTC
J gene: TRBJ2-5
D gene: TRBD1
clone size: .
V gene: TRBV28

CDR3 protein: CASSEWFQGGTGELFF
CDR3 DNA: TGTGCCAGCAGTGAATGGTTTCAGGGGGGCACCGGGGAGCTGTTTTTT
J gene: TRBJ2-2
D gene: .
clone size: once
V gene: TRBV2

CDR3 protein: CAWSRTPTGGQETQYF
CDR3 DNA: TGTGCCTGGAGTCGGACACCGACAGGGGGCCAAGAGACCCAGTACTTC
J gene: TRBJ2-5
D gene: TRBD1
clone size: .
V gene: TRBV30

CDR3 protein: CASSLGAENYEQYF
CDR3 DNA: TGTGCCAGCAGCTTAGGGGCGGAAAACTACGAGCAGTACTTC
J gene: TRBJ2-7
D gene: .
clone size: .
V gene: TRBV7-6

CDR3 protein: CASSLGFTGRETQYF
CDR3 DNA: TGTGCCAGCAGCTTAGGCTTTACGGGGAGAGAGACCCAGTACTTC
J gene: TRBJ2-5
D gene: .
clone size: .
V gene: TRBV7-9

CDR3 protein: CSVWDDRRIDEQFF
CDR3 DNA: TGCAGCGTTTGGGACGACAGGCGAATCGATGAGCAGTTCTTC
J gene: TRBJ2-1
D gene: .
clone size: .
V gene: TRBV29-1

CDR3 protein: CASSPGTSGGLSEQYF
CDR3 DNA: TGTGCTAGCAGCCCGGGGACTAGCGGGGGCCTTTCCGAGCAGTACTTC
J gene: TRBJ2-7
D gene: TRBD2
clone size: .
V gene: TRBV7-7

CDR3 protein: CATRPSSYNEQFF
CDR3 DNA: TGTGCCACCAGGCCGAGCTCCTACAATGAGCAGTTCTTC
J gene: TRBJ2-1
D gene: .
clone size: .
V gene: TRBV15

CDR3 protein: CASSQGKAGLSYEQYF
CDR3 DNA: TGTGCCAGCAGCCAAGGGAAGGCAGGACTGTCCTACGAGCAGTACTTC
J gene: TRBJ2-7
D gene: .
clone size: .
V gene: TRBV4-2

CDR3 protein: CASSFRPHRDYEQYF
CDR3 DNA: TGCGCCAGCAGCTTCCGGCCACACAGGGACTACGAGCAGTACTTC
J gene: TRBJ2-7
D gene: .
clone size: .
V gene: TRBV5-1

CDR3 protein: CASGSRQPQHF
CDR3 DNA: TGTGCCAGCGGATCTAGACAGCCCCAGCATTTT
J gene: TRBJ1-5
D gene: .
clone size: once
V gene: TRBV27

CDR3 protein: CASEGGPPNTQYF
CDR3 DNA: TGTGCCAGCGAGGGCGGTCCCCCGAATACGCAGTATTTT
J gene: TRBJ2-3
D gene: .
clone size: once
V gene: TRBV9

CDR3 protein: CASRVGGSETQYF
CDR3 DNA: TGTGCCAGCAGGGTGGGCGGGAGTGAGACCCAGTACTTC
J gene: TRBJ2-5
D gene: TRBD2
clone size: .
V gene: TRBV7-2

CDR3 protein: CASSWAGIGEQYF
CDR3 DNA: TGTGCCAGCAGCTGGGCTGGTATCGGCGAGCAGTACTTC
J gene: TRBJ2-7
D gene: .
clone size: .
V gene: TRBV13

CDR3 protein: CASSPGPPFANEKLFF
CDR3 DNA: TGTGCCAGCAGCCCGGGACCCCCTTTTGCTAATGAAAAACTGTTTTTT
J gene: TRBJ1-4
D gene: .
clone size: .
V gene: TRBV19

CDR3 protein: CASSSLQGRDFF
CDR3 DNA: TGTGCCAGCAGCTCACTACAGGGGAGAGATTTCTTT
J gene: TRBJ1-1
D gene: TRBD1
clone size: .
V gene: TRBV7-9

CDR3 protein: CASRVSGSPYNEQFF
CDR3 DNA: TGTGCCAGCAGAGTTAGCGGGAGCCCCTACAATGAGCAGTTCTTC
J gene: TRBJ2-1
D gene: TRBD2
clone size: .
V gene: TRBV2

CDR3 protein: CASSSWGNEQYF
CDR3 DNA: TGTGCCAGCAGCTCGTGGGGGAACGAGCAGTACTTC
J gene: TRBJ2-7
D gene: .
clone size: .
V gene: TRBV7-9

CDR3 protein: CASSLGERGLAGLQETQYF
CDR3 DNA: TGTGCCAGCAGCTTAGGAGAGAGGGGACTAGCGGGTCTCCAAGAGACCCAGTACTTC
J gene: TRBJ2-5
D gene: TRBD2
clone size: .
V gene: TRBV7-8

CDR3 protein: CAISEMGEQYF
CDR3 DNA: TGTGCCATCAGTGAGATGGGCGAGCAGTACTTC
J gene: TRBJ2-7
D gene: .
clone size: .
V gene: TRBV10-3

CDR3 protein: CASSQDYGNTEAFF
CDR3 DNA: TGCGCCAGCAGCCAAGATTACGGGAACACTGAAGCTTTCTTT
J gene: TRBJ1-1
D gene: .
clone size: .
V gene: TRBV4-3

CDR3 protein: CASSPPRLAGGLGATDTQYF
CDR3 DNA: TGTGCCAGCAGCCCACCTCGACTAGCGGGAGGACTGGGGGCAACAGATACGCAGTATTTT
J gene: TRBJ2-3
D gene: TRBD2
clone size: .
V gene: TRBV9

CDR3 protein: CASSHVGVRASTEAFF
CDR3 DNA: TGCGCCAGCAGCCACGTCGGGGTGAGGGCGAGCACTGAAGCTTTCTTT
J gene: TRBJ1-1
D gene: .
clone size: .
V gene: TRBV4-1

CDR3 protein: CASSLGGIYEQYF
CDR3 DNA: TGTGCCAGCAGCTTAGGGGGAATTTACGAGCAGTACTTC
J gene: TRBJ2-7
D gene: .
clone size: .
V gene: TRBV11-2

CDR3 protein: CASSLWSPGPSSYEQYF
CDR3 DNA: TGTGCCAGCAGTTTATGGAGTCCAGGGCCTAGCTCCTACGAGCAGTACTTC
J gene: TRBJ2-7
D gene: .
clone size: once
V gene: TRBV28

CDR3 protein: CSVIYQETQYF
CDR3 DNA: TGCAGCGTTATTTACCAAGAGACCCAGTACTTC
J gene: TRBJ2-5
D gene: .
clone size: .
V gene: TRBV29-1

CDR3 protein: CASSESGFAGYTF
CDR3 DNA: TGTGCCAGCAGTGAATCAGGGTTTGCCGGCTACACCTTC
J gene: TRBJ1-2
D gene: .
clone size: .
V gene: TRBV25-1

CDR3 protein: CASSWRGPISGNTIYF
CDR3 DNA: TGTGCCAGCAGTTGGAGGGGGCCAATAAGTGGAAACACCATATATTTT
J gene: TRBJ1-3
D gene: TRBD1
clone size: .
V gene: TRBV28

CDR3 protein: CSASGREQFF
CDR3 DNA: TGCAGTGCGAGTGGGAGGGAGCAGTTCTTC
J gene: TRBJ2-1
D gene: .
clone size: .
V gene: TRBV20-1

CDR3 protein: CASSPGGAEQYF
CDR3 DNA: TGTGCCAGCAGCCCCGGAGGTGCCGAGCAGTACTTC
J gene: TRBJ2-7
D gene: .
clone size: once
V gene: TRBV9

CDR3 protein: CASSPGTFYEQYF
CDR3 DNA: TGTGCCAGCTCACCAGGGACTTTCTACGAGCAGTACTTC
J gene: TRBJ2-7
D gene: .
clone size: .
V gene: TRBV18

CDR3 protein: CASSLGLAGGIGYNEQFF
CDR3 DNA: TGTGCCAGCAGCTTGGGGCTAGCGGGAGGGATAGGGTACAATGAGCAGTTCTTC
J gene: TRBJ2-1
D gene: TRBD2
clone size: .
V gene: TRBV7-9

CDR3 protein: CASSFAAGEVTGELFF
CDR3 DNA: TGTGCCAGCAGTTTTGCGGCGGGAGAGGTCACCGGGGAGCTGTTTTTT
J gene: TRBJ2-2
D gene: TRBD2
clone size: .
V gene: TRBV27

CDR3 protein: CASSEVAGSPNEQFF
CDR3 DNA: TGCGCCAGCAGTGAGGTAGCGGGTAGCCCCAATGAGCAGTTCTTC
J gene: TRBJ2-1
D gene: TRBD2
clone size: .
V gene: TRBV10-1

CDR3 protein: CASSTKDRGRLYEQYF
CDR3 DNA: TGTGCCAGCAGCACAAAGGACAGGGGGCGACTTTACGAGCAGTACTTC
J gene: TRBJ2-7
D gene: TRBD1
clone size: .
V gene: TRBV11-2

CDR3 protein: CASSAGQGQGHEQYF
CDR3 DNA: TGTGCCAGCAGCGCCGGACAGGGGCAGGGCCACGAGCAGTACTTC
J gene: TRBJ2-7
D gene: TRBD1
clone size: .
V gene: TRBV9

CDR3 protein: CASSYDFTEAFF
CDR3 DNA: TGTGCCAGCAGTTACGACTTCACTGAAGCTTTCTTT
J gene: TRBJ1-1
D gene: .
clone size: .
V gene: TRBV6-5

CDR3 protein: CASSLARSGPGNTIYF
CDR3 DNA: TGTGCCAGCAGCTTAGCGCGGTCAGGGCCAGGAAACACCATATATTTT
J gene: TRBJ1-3
D gene: .
clone size: .
V gene: TRBV7-9

CDR3 protein: CASSSTTPGTANTGELFF
CDR3 DNA: TGTGCCAGCAGCTCAACGACCCCCGGGACGGCGAACACCGGGGAGCTGTTTTTT
J gene: TRBJ2-2
D gene: .
clone size: .
V gene: TRBV7-9

CDR3 protein: CASSLLAGPDTQYF
CDR3 DNA: TGTGCCAGCAGTTTACTAGCGGGCCCAGATACGCAGTATTTT
J gene: TRBJ2-3
D gene: TRBD2
clone size: .
V gene: TRBV28

CDR3 protein: CASSFALDITGELFF
CDR3 DNA: TGTGCCAGCAGCTTCGCCCTGGACATTACCGGGGAGCTGTTTTTT
J gene: TRBJ2-2
D gene: .
clone size: .
V gene: TRBV7-9

CDR3 protein: CASSLGPFTANTGELFF
CDR3 DNA: TGTGCCAGCAGCTTAGGACCATTTACCGCGAACACCGGGGAGCTGTTTTTT
J gene: TRBJ2-2
D gene: .
clone size: .
V gene: TRBV7-2

CDR3 protein: CASSPGHLQETQYF
CDR3 DNA: TGTGCCAGCAGTCCGGGACACCTCCAAGAGACCCAGTACTTC
J gene: TRBJ2-5
D gene: .
clone size: .
V gene: TRBV6-5

CDR3 protein: CASRFGGWETQYF
CDR3 DNA: TGTGCCAGCAGATTCGGGGGGTGGGAGACCCAGTACTTC
J gene: TRBJ2-5
D gene: TRBD2
clone size: .
V gene: TRBV7-8